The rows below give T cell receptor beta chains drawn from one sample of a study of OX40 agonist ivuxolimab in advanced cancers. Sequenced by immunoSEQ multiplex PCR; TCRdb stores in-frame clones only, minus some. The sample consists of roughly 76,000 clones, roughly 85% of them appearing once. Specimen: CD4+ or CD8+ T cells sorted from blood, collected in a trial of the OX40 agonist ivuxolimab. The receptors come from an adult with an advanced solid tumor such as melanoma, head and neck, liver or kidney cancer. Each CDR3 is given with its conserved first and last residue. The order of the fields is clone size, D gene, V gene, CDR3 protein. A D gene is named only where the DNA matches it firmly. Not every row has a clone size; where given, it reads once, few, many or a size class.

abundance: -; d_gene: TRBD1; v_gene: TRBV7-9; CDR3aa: CASVPTGALAGYTF
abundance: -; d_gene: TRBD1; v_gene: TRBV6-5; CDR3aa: CASSYQQGGYTEAFF
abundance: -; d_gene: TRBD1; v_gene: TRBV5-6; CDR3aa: CASSSRGQNRLVDYGYTF
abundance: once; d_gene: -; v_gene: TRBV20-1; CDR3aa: CSSGAYNEQFF
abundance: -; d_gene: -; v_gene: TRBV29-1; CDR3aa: CSAGYSYEQYF
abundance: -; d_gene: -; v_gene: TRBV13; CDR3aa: CASSFGEGVQETQYF
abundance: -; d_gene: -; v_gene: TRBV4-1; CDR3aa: CASSQLNLGLPEDGYTF
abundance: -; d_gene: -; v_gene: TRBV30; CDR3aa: CAWGYWTQYF
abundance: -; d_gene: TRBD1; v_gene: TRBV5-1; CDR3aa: CASSLDGTGGQTQYF
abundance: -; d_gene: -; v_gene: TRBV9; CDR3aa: CASSGSPDRGTPQHF
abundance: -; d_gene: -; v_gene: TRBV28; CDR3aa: CASSTQGGRPRAFF
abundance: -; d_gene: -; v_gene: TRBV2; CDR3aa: CAKRAPGFNEKLFF
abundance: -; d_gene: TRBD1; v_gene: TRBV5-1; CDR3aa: CASSRGQGPTSEAFF
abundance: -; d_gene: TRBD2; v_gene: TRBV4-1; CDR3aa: CASSQLLQRGVSTDTQYF